This T cell receptor beta chain was sequenced in a study of glioma-infiltrating T cells after dendritic cell vaccination. TCRdb's copy holds only in-frame clones and misses some; the assay was immunoSEQ multiplex PCR. The table includes tens of thousands of clones, about four fifths detected once. Time point noted: after dendritic cell vaccination, including at tumor progression/relapse. Germline-derived CDR1 and CDR2 are SGHTA and FQGNSA. The V gene lost 5 bases and the J gene lost 6 bases, with 11 bases spanning the gap. The CDR3 is made up of 14 amino acids. The sequence was collected from a human donor with glioblastoma. V usage is TRBV7-2 and J usage is TRBJ1-6; D not certain. The sequenced sample was blood, obtained after dendritic cell vaccination. This CDR3 is CASSPDGSNSPLHF. The CDR3 bases are TGTGCCAGCAGCCCCGACGGGTCTAATTCACCCCTCCACTTT.